Shown below are 19 T cell receptor beta chains from a single sample sequenced in a study of shared clonotypes between healthy human individuals. Profiling relied on immunoSEQ multiplex PCR, and the TCRdb table lists in-frame clones only, not all of them. Among some 1,600,000 clones, under 99% were seen once, and the ten largest hold about 0.4%. Sequencing was performed on naive CD4+ T cells sorted from blood. Noted subset: CD45RA+ positively selected. The source of these receptors is a man aged 25-40 years in good health.

This clone showed up just once. The chain recombines TRBV14 with TRBJ2-7; TRBD2 matches 9 bases. This CDR3 comprises 14 residues. Per germline, CDR1 SGHDN and CDR2 FVKESK. Losses at the gene ends were 6 bases for V and 5 bases for J; bases not matched to a gene: 8. This CDR3 reads CASRIAGVGNEQYF. The CDR3 DNA reads as TGTGCCAGCAGAATAGCGGGAGTTGGCAACGAGCAGTACTTC.

The gene calls are TRBV27 and TRBJ2-6; TRBD1 matches at 11 bases. This CDR3 region has 18 residues. Trimming cost V 7 bases and J 2 bases; bases outside gene matches: 10. Germline V gives CDR1 MNHEY, CDR2 SMNVEV (reference sequence). The DNA of the CDR3 is TGTGCCAGCACCCGGACAGGGGGCGCTTTCACTGGGGCCAACGTCCTGACTTTC. As protein: CASTRTGGAFTGANVLTF.

The chain recombines TRBV29-1 with TRBJ1-1, with a tentative D call TRBD1 (5 bases). V lost 3 bases and J 6 bases, leaving 17 bases between the germline ends. Per germline, CDR1 SQVTM and CDR2 ANQGSEA. This CDR3 is 14 amino acids long. DNA of the CDR3: TGCAGCGTTGATCCGGTCCCCGGGGGGTCTGAAGCTTTCTTT. This gives the protein CSVDPVPGGSEAFF.

DNA for the CDR3: TGTGCCAGCTCACCACCGGGGAGAGAAAAACTGTTTTTT. Protein product: CASSPPGREKLFF. The rearrangement uses TRBV18 and TRBJ1-4; D is uncertain. This CDR3 comprises 13 residues. The ends were cut back, 0 bases at V and 8 bases at J, with 7 bases in the middle. The V gene's germline CDR1 is KGHSH and CDR2 LQKENI.

V gene TRBV21-1 combines with J gene TRBJ2-7; the table's D call of TRBD2 was not tested on the DNA. TRBV21-1 is a known pseudogene. The CDR3 contains 15 residues. CDR3 sequence: CASSKVSKRPYEQYF. The CDR3 DNA sequence: TGTGCCAGCAGCAAAGTGTCAAAGCGGCCCTACGAGCAGTACTTC.

The chain carries TRBV9 and TRBJ1-1, with D possibly being TRBD1 (5 bases). V was pared by 0 bases and J by 2 bases, with 17 bases between. CDR1 is SGDLS and CDR2 is YYNGEE in the germline V gene. This CDR3 has 17 amino acids. The CDR3 loop reads CASSVVGQTGYNTEAFF. The CDR3 region has the DNA TGTGCCAGCAGCGTAGTGGGGCAAACAGGTTACAACACTGAAGCTTTCTTT.

The rearrangement uses TRBV19 and TRBJ2-1; possibly TRBD2 for D (6 bases). The germline V gene encodes CDR1 LNHDA and CDR2 SQIVND (reference sequence). With 0 bases removed from V and 2 bases from J, the gap between germline ends came to 14 bases. CDR3 size: 17 residues. The DNA of the CDR3 is TGTGCCAGTAGTATAGAATCCGGGAGTGGTACCTACAATGAGCAGTTCTTC. Amino acid sequence: CASSIESGSGTYNEQFF.

Notes on this clone: This specimen includes other DNA sequences encoding the same CDR3. The J gene is TRBJ2-5, the V gene TRBV28; D possibly matches TRBD1 or TRBD2 (7 bases each). Trimming pared 4 bases from V and 4 bases from J, leaving 16 bases between. CDR1 and CDR2 from the germline V gene are MDHEN and SYDVKM. This CDR3 contains 15 residues. CDR3 bases: TGTGCCAGCAGTTCCAGCGGGACAGCAGGAGAGACCCAGTACTTC. Translating it yields CASSSSGTAGETQYF.

The CDR3, as DNA: TGTGCCAGCAGCCAAGAGGTAGGGGACCATAGAACGGGGGAGCTGTTTTTT. It specifies CASSQEVGDHRTGELFF. The J gene is TRBJ2-2, the V gene TRBV4-2, with D perhaps being TRBD1 or TRBD2 (5 bases each). The germline V gene has CDR1 LGHNA and CDR2 YNFKEQ. Trimming shortened V by 0 bases and J by 8 bases, and 19 bases separated the two germline ends. This CDR3 region has 17 residues.

As DNA, the CDR3 is TGCGCCAGCAGCTTGCCGGGCGGGAGAGGAGATACGCAGTATTTT. Its protein product is CASSLPGGRGDTQYF. The chain couples TRBV5-1 to TRBJ2-3; 7 nucleotides line up with TRBD2. The CDR3 extends over 15 amino acids. The V and J ends lost 1 base and 5 bases, in that order; junction bases with no gene match: 7. Germline V gene data show CDR1 as SGHRS and CDR2 as YFSETQ.

The J gene is TRBJ1-1, the V gene TRBV7-6, with D perhaps matching TRBD1 (5 bases). CDR3 length equals 14 residues. Per the germline V gene, CDR1 is SGHVS and CDR2 is FNYEAQ. The ends were cut back, 1 base at V and 7 bases at J, with 13 bases in the middle. In DNA form, the CDR3 reads TGTGCCAGCAGCTTAGTGGCAGGGTCTGGTGAAGCTTTCTTT. Protein product: CASSLVAGSGEAFF.

The chain combines TRBV20-1 with TRBJ2-3; D may be TRBD1 or TRBD2 (5 bases each). Germline CDR1 is DFQATT and CDR2 is SNEGSKA (reference sequence). The V gene lost 1 base and the J gene lost 11 bases, with 10 bases spanning the gap. The CDR3 sequence is 11 residues long. As DNA, the CDR3 is TGCAGTGCTAGAGTTTTGGGGGAGCAGTATTTT. Translation: CSARVLGEQYF.

V and J are TRBV9 and TRBJ2-7; 8 nucleotides match TRBD1. The CDR3 contains 15 residues. J gave up 0 bases and V 1 base, and 3 bases lay outside the gene matches. CDR1 is SGDLS, CDR2 YYNGEE, per germline. The CDR3 DNA is TGTGCCAGCAGCGTAAGACAGGGGACCTCCTACGAGCAGTACTTC. Encoded protein: CASSVRQGTSYEQYF.

The chain joins TRBV15 to TRBJ2-2; D might be TRBD2 (5 bases). V shed 1 base and J shed 1 base, with 10 bases lying between them. The germline CDR1 and CDR2 sequences are LNHNV and YYDKDF (reference sequence). This CDR3 comprises 16 residues. The DNA for the CDR3 is TGTGCCACCAGCAGAGGGGCAGCGGTGAACACCGGGGAGCTGTTTTTT. Amino acid sequence: CATSRGAAVNTGELFF.

The chain has TRBV4-3 and TRBJ2-1; 7 nucleotides agree with TRBD1. The CDR3 covers 15 residues. After removal of 4 bases from V and 1 base from J, the junction contained 4 bases not matched to a gene. Germline V gene lookup returns CDR1 LGHNA and CDR2 YSLEER. The CDR3 bases are TGCGCCAGCAGCCGCTCGACAGGGTCCTACAATGAGCAGTTCTTC. Translating gives CASSRSTGSYNEQFF.

This clone was observed a single time. The gene calls are TRBV6-1 and TRBJ2-7; 13 bases fit TRBD2. Germline CDR1 and CDR2: MNHNS and SASEGT. The CDR3 consists of 15 residues. J gave up 4 bases and V 6 bases, and 6 bases lay outside the gene matches. For the CDR3, the DNA is TGTGCCAGCAGGTTGACTAGCGGGAGGCAGTACGAGCAGTACTTC. Its protein is CASRLTSGRQYEQYF.

As to this clone: The same CDR3 can be traced to other DNA sequences in this sample. The CDR3 DNA follows: TGTGCCAGCAGCTTACCCTTTCGCGAGCAGTACTTC. Protein product: CASSLPFREQYF. The genes are TRBV28 and TRBJ2-7; D uncertain. The ends were cut back, 6 bases at V and 6 bases at J, with 12 bases in the middle. This CDR3 comprises 12 residues. The germline V gene has CDR1 MDHEN and CDR2 SYDVKM.

The rearrangement uses TRBV7-9 and TRBJ2-3; 9 bases are a match to TRBD2. The CDR3 contains 18 residues. V was clipped by 3 bases and J by 2 bases; unmatched bases: 12. Germline CDR1 and CDR2: SEHNR and FQNEAQ (reference sequence). The CDR3 DNA is TGTGCCAGCAGCTTTCCCGATAGCGGGAGAGGTAACACAGATACGCAGTATTTT. Translation gives CASSFPDSGRGNTDTQYF.

The chain carries TRBV28 and TRBJ1-2; 8 bases map to TRBD1. This CDR3 spans 16 amino acids. V shed 7 bases, J shed 5 bases, and the junction held 15 bases outside the gene matches. The germline CDR1 and CDR2 sequences are MDHEN and SYDVKM. The CDR3 bases are TGTGCCAGCACTACACCCGGGACAGGCCCGCATTATGGCTACACCTTC. Its translation is CASTTPGTGPHYGYTF.